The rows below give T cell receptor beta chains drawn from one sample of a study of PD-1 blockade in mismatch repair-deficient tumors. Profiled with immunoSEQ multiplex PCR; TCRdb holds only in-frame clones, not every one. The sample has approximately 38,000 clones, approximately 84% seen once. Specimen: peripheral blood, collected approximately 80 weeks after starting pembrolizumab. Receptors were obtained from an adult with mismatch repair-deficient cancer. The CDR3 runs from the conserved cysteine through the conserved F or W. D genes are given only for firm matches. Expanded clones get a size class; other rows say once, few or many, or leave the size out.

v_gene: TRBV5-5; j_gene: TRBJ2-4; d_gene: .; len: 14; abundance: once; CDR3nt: TGTGCCAGCAGCTTGGGCGGGGACAAAAACATTCAGTACTTC; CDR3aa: CASSLGGDKNIQYF
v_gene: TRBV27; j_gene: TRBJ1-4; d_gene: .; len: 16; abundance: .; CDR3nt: TGTGCCAGCAGGGTATTTGGGGGCACGGCTAATGAAAAACTGTTTTTT; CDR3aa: CASRVFGGTANEKLFF
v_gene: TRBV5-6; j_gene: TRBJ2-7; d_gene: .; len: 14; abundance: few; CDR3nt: TGTGCCAGCAGCTTGGGGGACCTCCTCTACGAGCAGTACTTC; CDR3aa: CASSLGDLLYEQYF
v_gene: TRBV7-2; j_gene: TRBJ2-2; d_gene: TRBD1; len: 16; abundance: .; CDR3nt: TGTGCCAGCAGCTTAGGGCCAGGGGGTAACACCGGGGAGCTGTTTTTT; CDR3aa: CASSLGPGGNTGELFF
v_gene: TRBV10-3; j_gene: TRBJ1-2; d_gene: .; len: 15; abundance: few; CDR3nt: TGTGCCATCAGTGATCGGGCGGCCTCTAACTATGGCTACACCTTC; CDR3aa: CAISDRAASNYGYTF
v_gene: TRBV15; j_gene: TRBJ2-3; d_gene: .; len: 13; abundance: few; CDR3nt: TGTGCCACCAGCAGAGATCGGAGAGTTACGCAGTATTTT; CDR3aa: CATSRDRRVTQYF
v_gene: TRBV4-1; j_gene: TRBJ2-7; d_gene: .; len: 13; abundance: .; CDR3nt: TGCGCCAGCAGCCAAGATCGGTCCTACGAGCAGTACTTC; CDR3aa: CASSQDRSYEQYF
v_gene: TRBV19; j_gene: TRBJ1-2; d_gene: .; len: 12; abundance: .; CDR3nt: TGTGCCAGTAGCCAAAGACAGACTGGCTACACCTTC; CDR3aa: CASSQRQTGYTF
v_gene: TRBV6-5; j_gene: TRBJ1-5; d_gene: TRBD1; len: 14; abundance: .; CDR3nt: TGTGCCAGCAGTTTATACAGGGGGCGTCAGCCCCAGCATTTT; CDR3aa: CASSLYRGRQPQHF
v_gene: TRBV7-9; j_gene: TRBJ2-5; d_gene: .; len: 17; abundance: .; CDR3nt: TGTGCCAGCAGCTCCAACAAGGGAGTGGCAGACCAAGAGACCCAGTACTTC; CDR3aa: CASSSNKGVADQETQYF
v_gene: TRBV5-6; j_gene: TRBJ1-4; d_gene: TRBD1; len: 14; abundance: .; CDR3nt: TGTGCCAGCAGCTGGGGGACAGGGGTTGAAAAACTGTTTTTT; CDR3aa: CASSWGTGVEKLFF
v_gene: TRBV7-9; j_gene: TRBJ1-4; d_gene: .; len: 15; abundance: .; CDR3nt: TGTGCCAGCAGCTTCACAGGGCCAACTAATGAAAAACTGTTTTTT; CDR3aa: CASSFTGPTNEKLFF
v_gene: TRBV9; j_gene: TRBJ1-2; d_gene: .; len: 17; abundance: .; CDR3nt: TGTGCCAGCAGCGGAATCGCCGGGGGACGAAGCGGCTATGGCTACACCTTC; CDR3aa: CASSGIAGGRSGYGYTF
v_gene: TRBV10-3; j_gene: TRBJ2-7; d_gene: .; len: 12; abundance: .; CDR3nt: TGTGCCATCAGCGAACAGGGTTACGAGCAGTACTTC; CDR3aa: CAISEQGYEQYF
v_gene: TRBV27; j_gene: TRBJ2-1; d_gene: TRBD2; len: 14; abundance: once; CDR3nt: TGTGCCACCCGGAGACTAGCGGACTACAATGAGCAGTTCTTC; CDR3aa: CATRRLADYNEQFF
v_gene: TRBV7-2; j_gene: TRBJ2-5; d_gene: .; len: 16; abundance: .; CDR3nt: TGTGCCAGCAGCTTACTATTGGGCGTCACCCAAGAGACCCAGTACTTC; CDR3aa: CASSLLLGVTQETQYF
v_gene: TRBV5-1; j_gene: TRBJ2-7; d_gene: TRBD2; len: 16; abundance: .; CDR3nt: TGCGCCAGCAGCAGGGGGACTAGCGGATACGCCTACGAGCAGTACTTC; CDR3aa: CASSRGTSGYAYEQYF
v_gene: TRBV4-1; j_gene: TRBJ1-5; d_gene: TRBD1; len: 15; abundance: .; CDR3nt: TGCGCCAGCAGCCCGACAGGGGCGGTGGATCAGCCCCAGCATTTT; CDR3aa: CASSPTGAVDQPQHF
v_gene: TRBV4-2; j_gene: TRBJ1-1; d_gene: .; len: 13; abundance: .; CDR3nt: TGTGCCAGCAGACCACAGGGTTGGACTGAAGCTTTCTTT; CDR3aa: CASRPQGWTEAFF
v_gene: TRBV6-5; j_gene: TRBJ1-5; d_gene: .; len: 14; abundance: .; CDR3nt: TGTGCCAGCAGTTACTCGGAGGGGTACCAGCCCCAGCATTTT; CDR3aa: CASSYSEGYQPQHF
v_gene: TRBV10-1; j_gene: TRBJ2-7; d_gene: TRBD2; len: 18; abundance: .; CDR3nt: TGCGCCAGCAGTGGATCAACCCCCAGAAGCGGGGGTAACTACGAGCAGTACTTC; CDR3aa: CASSGSTPRSGGNYEQYF
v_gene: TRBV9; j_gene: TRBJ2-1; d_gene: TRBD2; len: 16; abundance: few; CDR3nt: TGTGCCAGCAGCGCAGCGGGACTAGCGGGAGGCATGGAGCAGTTCTTC; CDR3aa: CASSAAGLAGGMEQFF
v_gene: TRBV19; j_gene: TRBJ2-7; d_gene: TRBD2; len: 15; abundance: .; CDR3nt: TGTGCCAGTAGTACTCTTAGCGGGAGTTCCTACGAGCAGTACTTC; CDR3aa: CASSTLSGSSYEQYF
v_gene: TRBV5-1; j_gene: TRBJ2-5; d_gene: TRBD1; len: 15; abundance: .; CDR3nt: TGCGCCAGCAGCTCCGGGACAGGGGAACAAGAGACCCAGTACTTC; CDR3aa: CASSSGTGEQETQYF
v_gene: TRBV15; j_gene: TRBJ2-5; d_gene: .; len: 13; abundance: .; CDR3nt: TGTGCCACCAGCAGAGTTTCTCACGAGACCCAGTACTTC; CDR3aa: CATSRVSHETQYF
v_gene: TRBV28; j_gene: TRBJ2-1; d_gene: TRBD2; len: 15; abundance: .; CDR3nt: TGTGCCAGCAGTTTAATACTAGCGGACTACAATGAGCAGTTCTTC; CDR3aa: CASSLILADYNEQFF
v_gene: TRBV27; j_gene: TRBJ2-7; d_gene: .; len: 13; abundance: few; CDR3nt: TGTGCCAGCAGTCCGGACTTAAGGTACGAGCAGTACTTC; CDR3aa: CASSPDLRYEQYF
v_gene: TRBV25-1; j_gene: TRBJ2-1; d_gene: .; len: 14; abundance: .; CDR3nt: TGTGCCAGCGCCCCGGGGCTAGCTAACAATGAGCAGTTCTTC; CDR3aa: CASAPGLANNEQFF
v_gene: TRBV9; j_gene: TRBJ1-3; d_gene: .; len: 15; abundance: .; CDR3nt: TGTGCCAGCAGCGTAGACGGGTTTACTGGAAACACCATATATTTT; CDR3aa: CASSVDGFTGNTIYF
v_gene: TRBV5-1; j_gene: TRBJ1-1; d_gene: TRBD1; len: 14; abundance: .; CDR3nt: TGCGCCAGCAGCTTCACGACAGGGTCCACTGAAGCTTTCTTT; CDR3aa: CASSFTTGSTEAFF
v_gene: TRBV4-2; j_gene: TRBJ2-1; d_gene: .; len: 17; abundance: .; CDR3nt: TGTGCCAGCAGCCAAGTTAGAGGGGGAGGGCCTCTCTATGAGCAGTTCTTC; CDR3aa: CASSQVRGGGPLYEQFF
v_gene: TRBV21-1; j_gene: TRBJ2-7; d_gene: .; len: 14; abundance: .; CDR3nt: TGTGCCAGCGACCTCTCTGGGGGCGCTTACGAGCAGTACTTC; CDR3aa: CASDLSGGAYEQYF
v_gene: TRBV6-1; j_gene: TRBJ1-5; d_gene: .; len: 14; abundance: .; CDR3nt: TGTGCCAGCTCGGACGGACATAGCAATCAGCCCCAGCATTTT; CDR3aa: CASSDGHSNQPQHF
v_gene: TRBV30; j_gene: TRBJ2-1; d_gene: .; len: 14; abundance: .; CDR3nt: TGTGCCTGGAGGGCATCGCGGGAAGGGGATGAGCAGTTCTTC; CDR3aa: CAWRASREGDEQFF
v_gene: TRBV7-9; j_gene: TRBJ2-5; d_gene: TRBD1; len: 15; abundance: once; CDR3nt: TGTGCCAGCAGCTTAAGTTCGGCAGGGGGTAAAGAGCAGTACTTC; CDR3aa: CASSLSSAGGKEQYF
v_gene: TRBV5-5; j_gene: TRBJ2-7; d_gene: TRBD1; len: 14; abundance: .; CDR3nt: TGTGCCAGCAGCTCCTTACAGGGGCCCTACGAGCAGTACTTC; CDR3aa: CASSSLQGPYEQYF
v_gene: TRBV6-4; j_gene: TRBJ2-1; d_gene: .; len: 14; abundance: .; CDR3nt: TGTGCCAGCAGTAGGGGGGTAGCTGACAATGAGCAGTTCTTC; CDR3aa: CASSRGVADNEQFF
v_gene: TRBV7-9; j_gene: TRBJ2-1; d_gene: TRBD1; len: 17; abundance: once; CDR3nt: TGTGCCAGCAGCTTAGGGGACAGGGTCTTTGAATACAATGAGCAGTTCTTC; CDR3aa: CASSLGDRVFEYNEQFF
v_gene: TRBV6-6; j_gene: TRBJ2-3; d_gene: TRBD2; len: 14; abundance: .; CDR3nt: TGTGCCAGTCGGGGGGGGGCAGGTACAGATACGCAGTATTTT; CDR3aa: CASRGGAGTDTQYF
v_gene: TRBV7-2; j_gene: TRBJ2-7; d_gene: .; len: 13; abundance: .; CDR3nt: TGTGCCAGCAGCTCAGGATCCCACTACGAGCAGTACTTC; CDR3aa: CASSSGSHYEQYF